This T cell receptor gamma chain was sequenced for a study of Vδ1+ human thymocytes (dated by TCRdb to the late 2010s). Broadly, across the study: The study characterised mRNA-level TRG and TRD CDR3 repertoires of highly purified Vdelta1+ thymocytes from young children as a data resource. The multiplex-based CDR3 amplicon strategy had previously been validated against 5'RACE-based CDR3 amplicon generation methods. Overall results and qualifications from the work: Approximately 19% of thymic TRD sequences were found to be Vdelta2 (and few were Vdelta3) despite high sort purity, in contrast to peripheral blood Vdelta1+ controls. No clustering by age or sex was observed, so analyses did not stratify donors by these variables. The use of highly purified populations and single-cell validation was advised by the authors, since misinterpretation of bulk repertoire data could be caused by unexpected Vdelta2 sequences. In contrast to oligoclonal peripheral blood repertoires, thymic TRG and TRD repertoires appeared to be highly polyclonal with Gaussian CDR3 length distributions. Many TRG clonotypes were shared between donors (up to about 6.9x10^3), whereas TRD repertoires were essentially private (max about 120 shared).

Trimming removed 5 bases from V and 8 bases from J; the gene matches leave 6 bases unexplained. Its CDR3 holds 11 amino acids, cysteine through phenylalanine. CDR3 DNA only is kept here, 33 bases in frame from base 1. Based on the germline V gene, the CDR1 and CDR2 sequences are EGSTGY and YDSYTSSV. RNA extraction was performed with the RNeasy mini kit, and reverse transcription was done with Superscript III. CDR3 amplicons were generated by multiplex PCR with pooled V-gene forward primers and a constant-region reverse primer carrying Illumina adaptor overhangs. Amplicons were gel-purified, then indexed with Nextera index primers over around 8 extra PCR cycles and purified with AMPure XP beads. Sequencing of libraries was performed on an Illumina MiSeq using paired-end 250 bp reads, dual indexing and a roughly 22% PhiX spike-in. As for the original processing: Read quality was checked with FastQC, and TRG read pairs were merged using ea-utils fastq-join. IMGT/HighV-QUEST was used to annotate the sequences, only productive sequences with an unambiguous V-gene assignment were kept, and clonotypes were defined as sequences sharing an identical CDR3 sequence. Downstream analysis used VDJtools 1.1.1, tcR 2.2.3, Treemap and vegan Shannon diversity in R 3.4.4. Clone calls in TCRdb were regenerated from the public reads with CATT, after which identical DNA sequences shared one row. TCRdb assigned the V and J calls; the authors' analysis was not used. This sample gives approximately 40,000 gamma-chain clones in total; around 20% of them show up just once. The top ten hold under 2% of the sample.

Points on this clone: Its recognized antigen is unknown. Base qualities were left out, and no much larger clone turns up one base away.

Thymic samples were depleted of alphabeta T cells, then CD3+ TCRVdelta1+ TCRVdelta2- thymocytes were FACS-sorted. The purity of the sorted Vdelta1+ thymocytes was between roughly 98% and 99.6%. Thymic specimens came from fewer than 10 paediatric patients undergoing corrective cardiac surgery, aged from roughly 5 days to 17 months. After the thymic tissue was dispersed, mononuclear cells were isolated using a Histopaque-1077 density gradient. For staining, the antibodies used were anti-TCRVdelta1 clone TS8.2, anti-TCRVdelta2 clone B6, anti-CD3 clone HIT3a and anti-TCRalphabeta clone IP26. The receptor was derived from a girl under three years old who had congenital heart surgery. The V and J segments used are TRGV4 and TRGJ1 or TRGJ2. The source material was Vdelta1+ gamma-delta thymocytes from the thymus. Sample cell subset or site, as interpreted from the label and publication: FACS-sorted CD3+ TCRalphabeta- TCRVdelta1+ TCRVdelta2- thymocytes. The CDR3 has the sequence CATWAGDKKLF. The DNA reads TGTGCCACCTGGGCGGGCGATAAGAAACTCTTT.